The rows below give T cell receptor beta chains drawn from one sample of a study of blood T cell repertoires in COVID-19. Repertoires were generated with immunoSEQ multiplex PCR, while TCRdb's copy carries only in-frame clones and drops some. The data contain under 450,000 clones, roughly 87% of them singletons. Sequences were obtained from PBMCs or T cells enriched from blood (not recorded which). These receptors were obtained from a woman aged 25 to 39 who had recovered from COVID-19. The CDR3 runs from the conserved cysteine through the conserved F or W. The order of the fields is V gene, CDR3 length, J gene, CDR3 protein.

TRBV30,14,TRBJ2-7,CAFKQELHSYEQYF
TRBV18,15,TRBJ2-1,CASSPPRTRSNEQFF
TRBV4-1,13,TRBJ2-3,CASSHSRSDTQYF
TRBV5-1,14,TRBJ1-1,CASSSDTGYTEAFF
TRBV14,12,TRBJ2-1,CASSQEVAGKFF
TRBV15,15,TRBJ2-2,CATSLGGRNTGELFF
TRBV28,17,TRBJ2-4,CASSSLGQGAAKNIQYF
TRBV25-1,13,TRBJ1-2,CASSATGRYGYTF
TRBV7-9,14,TRBJ1-2,CASSGRQGAWGYTF
TRBV7-2,13,TRBJ2-7,CASSLTSGSEQYF
TRBV2,14,TRBJ2-7,CASRGAGLEPEQYF
TRBV19,15,TRBJ2-2,CASSIGTVNTGELFF
TRBV19,14,TRBJ1-5,CASSMSRYNQPQHF
TRBV5-1,17,TRBJ2-2,CASSLALGSGDTGELFF
TRBV7-8,16,TRBJ1-5,CASSPGTGGTDQPQHF
TRBV7-6,15,TRBJ2-7,CASSLALAGFAEQYF
TRBV5-4,13,TRBJ2-7,CASSGQGSHEQYF
TRBV2,14,TRBJ2-7,CASSEGQGVYEQYF
TRBV7-2,15,TRBJ2-7,CASSPRMGGSYEQYF
TRBV28,14,TRBJ1-5,CASSTDRGNQPQHF
TRBV5-1,16,TRBJ2-2,CASSLEPGRRTGELFF
TRBV6-2/TRBV6-3,14,TRBJ2-5,CASSTGGSQETQYF
TRBV12-3/TRBV12-4,12,TRBJ2-1,CASRGADNEQFF
TRBV18,15,TRBJ1-1,CASSPVFSGRTEAFF
TRBV7-3,12,TRBJ2-2,CASSLNTGELFF
TRBV9,13,TRBJ1-2,CASSSGGAGGYTF
TRBV5-1,13,TRBJ2-5,CASKIRVQETQYF
TRBV6-5,16,TRBJ1-5,CASSFIRGRIDQPQHF
TRBV11-3,16,TRBJ2-2,CASSLDRVAGAGELFF
TRBV19,12,TRBJ1-1,CASTSAGAEAFF
TRBV5-4,18,TRBJ2-1,CASSSGTSGPSSYNEQFF
TRBV15,16,TRBJ1-6,CATSRDLQTYNSPLHF
TRBV11-2,19,TRBJ2-3,CASSLGAPLADLRIDTQYF
TRBV6-5,14,TRBJ1-5,CASSYVDSYQPQHF
TRBV7-9,14,TRBJ2-7,CASTLTGISYEQYF